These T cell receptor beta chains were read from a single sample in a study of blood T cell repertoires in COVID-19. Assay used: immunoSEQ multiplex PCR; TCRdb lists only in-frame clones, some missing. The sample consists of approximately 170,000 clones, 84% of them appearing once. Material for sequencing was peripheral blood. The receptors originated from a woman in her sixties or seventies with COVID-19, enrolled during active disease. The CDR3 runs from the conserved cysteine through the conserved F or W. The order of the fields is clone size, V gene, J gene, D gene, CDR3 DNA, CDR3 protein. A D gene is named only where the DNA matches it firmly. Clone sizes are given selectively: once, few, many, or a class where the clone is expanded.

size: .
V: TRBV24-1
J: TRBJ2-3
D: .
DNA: TGTGCCACCAGTGATTTGACCGGGGTGGGCACAGATACGCAGTATTTT
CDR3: CATSDLTGVGTDTQYF

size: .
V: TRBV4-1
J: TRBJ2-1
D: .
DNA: TGCGCCAGCAGCCAGATCGCGGCTAGCCTCTCCTACAATGAGCAGTTCTTC
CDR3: CASSQIAASLSYNEQFF

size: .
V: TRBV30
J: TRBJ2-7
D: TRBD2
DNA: TGTGCCTGGAGTATCGCGGGAGGCAGCGAGCAGTACTTC
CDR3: CAWSIAGGSEQYF

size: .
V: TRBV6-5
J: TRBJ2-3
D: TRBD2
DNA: TGTGCCAGCAGACGCGGGAGGGTGGGGCCAGATACGCAGTATTTT
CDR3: CASRRGRVGPDTQYF

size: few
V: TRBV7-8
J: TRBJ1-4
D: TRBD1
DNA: TGTGCCAGCAGCTTATTGAGACAGGGAGGAGAAAAACTGTTTTTT
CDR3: CASSLLRQGGEKLFF

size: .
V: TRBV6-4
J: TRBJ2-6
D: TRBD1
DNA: TGTGCCAGCAGTAGACAGGGGGTCACCTCTGGGGCCAACGTCCTGACTTTC
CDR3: CASSRQGVTSGANVLTF

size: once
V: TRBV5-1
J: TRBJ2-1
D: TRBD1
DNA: TGCGCCAGCAGCTTGGGCAGGGGGCTCGGCAATGAGCAGTTCTTC
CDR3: CASSLGRGLGNEQFF

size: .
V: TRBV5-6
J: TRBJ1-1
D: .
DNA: TGTGCCAGCAGCTTGACAGTGAACACTGAAGCTTTCTTT
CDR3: CASSLTVNTEAFF

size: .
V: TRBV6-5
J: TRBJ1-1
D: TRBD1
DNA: TGTGCCAGCAGTTACTCGGGACAGAGCCAGAACACTGAAGCTTTCTTT
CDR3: CASSYSGQSQNTEAFF

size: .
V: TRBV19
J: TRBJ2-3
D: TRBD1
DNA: TGTGCCAGTTCCCGGGACAGGGGACCAGATACGCAGTATTTT
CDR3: CASSRDRGPDTQYF

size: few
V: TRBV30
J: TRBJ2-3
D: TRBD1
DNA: TGTGCCTGGAGACGCCTCCGGGACAGGTTCCAATTTACAGATACGCAGTATTTT
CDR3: CAWRRLRDRFQFTDTQYF

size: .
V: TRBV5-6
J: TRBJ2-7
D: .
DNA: TGTGCCAGCAGCTTTGACTACGGGGTTTACGAGCAGTACTTC
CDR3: CASSFDYGVYEQYF

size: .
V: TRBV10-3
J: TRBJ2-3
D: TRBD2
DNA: TGTGCCATCAGTGAGAGAGCGGGAGGTACGGATACGCAGTATTTT
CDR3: CAISERAGGTDTQYF

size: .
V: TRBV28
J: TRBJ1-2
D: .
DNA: TGTGCCAGCAGTTTCCTGATAGTACGGGACTATGGCTACACCTTC
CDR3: CASSFLIVRDYGYTF

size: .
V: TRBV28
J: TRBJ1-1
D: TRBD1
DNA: TGTGCCAGCAGCCGACAGGGGGCTGAAGCTTTCTTT
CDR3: CASSRQGAEAFF

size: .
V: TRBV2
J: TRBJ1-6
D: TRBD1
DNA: TGTGCCAGCACCGGACAGGGACGAAAGGGCTCACCCCTCCACTTT
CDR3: CASTGQGRKGSPLHF

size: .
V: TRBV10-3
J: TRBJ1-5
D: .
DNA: TGTGCCATCAGTGAGTACGGGACGGGGGAACCCCAGCATTTT
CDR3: CAISEYGTGEPQHF

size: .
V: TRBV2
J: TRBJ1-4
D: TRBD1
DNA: TGTGCCAGCAACGGACAGGGGGCTAATGAAAAACTGTTTTTT
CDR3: CASNGQGANEKLFF

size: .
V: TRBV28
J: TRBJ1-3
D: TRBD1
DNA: TGTGCCAGCAGCGGTCAGGGGGCTGGAAACACCATATATTTT
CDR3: CASSGQGAGNTIYF

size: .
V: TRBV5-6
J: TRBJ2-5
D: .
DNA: TGTGCCAGCAGCTTAGGCGGGGAAGAGACCCAGTACTTC
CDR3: CASSLGGEETQYF

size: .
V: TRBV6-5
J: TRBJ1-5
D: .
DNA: TGTGCCAGCAGCCTCGGACATACGAATCAGCCCCAGCATTTT
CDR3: CASSLGHTNQPQHF

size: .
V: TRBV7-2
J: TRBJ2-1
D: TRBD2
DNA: TGTGCCAGCGGGTTAAGACTAGCGAATGAGCAGTTCTTC
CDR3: CASGLRLANEQFF

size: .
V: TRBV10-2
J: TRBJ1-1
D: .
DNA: TGCGCCAGCAGCACAGGGAACACTGAAGCTTTCTTT
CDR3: CASSTGNTEAFF

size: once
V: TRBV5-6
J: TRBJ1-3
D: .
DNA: TGTGCCAGCAGCTTGTCGGTGTTACCTGGAAACACCATATATTTT
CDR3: CASSLSVLPGNTIYF

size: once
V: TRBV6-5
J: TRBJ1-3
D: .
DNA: TGTGCCAGCAGTTACGCGAGGGCGACAGGAAACACCATATATTTT
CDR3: CASSYARATGNTIYF

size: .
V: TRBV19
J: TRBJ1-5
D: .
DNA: TGTGCCAGTAGTACAGGGGTTCAGGGTCAGCCCCAGCATTTT
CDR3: CASSTGVQGQPQHF

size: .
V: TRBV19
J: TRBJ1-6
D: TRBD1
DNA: TGTGCCAGTAGTGTAACAGGGGGGTATTCACCCCTCCACTTT
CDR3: CASSVTGGYSPLHF

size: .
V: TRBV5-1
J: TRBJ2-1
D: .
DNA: TGCGCCAGCAGCCGCGTTCGGGATGAGCAGTTCTTC
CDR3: CASSRVRDEQFF

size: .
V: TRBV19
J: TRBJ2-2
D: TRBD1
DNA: TGTGCCAGTAGCGGACAGGGGAGCACCGGGGAGCTGTTTTTT
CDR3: CASSGQGSTGELFF

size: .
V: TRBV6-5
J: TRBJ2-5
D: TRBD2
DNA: TGTGCCAGCAGTTACGGAGGGGTAGCGGGAGAGACCCAGTACTTC
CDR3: CASSYGGVAGETQYF

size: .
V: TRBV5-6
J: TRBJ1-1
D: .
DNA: TGTGCCAGCAGCTTGGGATTTCAGCCGGGGAGGACTGAAGCTTTCTTT
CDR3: CASSLGFQPGRTEAFF

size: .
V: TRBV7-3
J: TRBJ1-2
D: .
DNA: TGTGCCAGCAGCTTAAGCCCCCGATGGGGCAACTATGGCTACACCTTC
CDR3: CASSLSPRWGNYGYTF

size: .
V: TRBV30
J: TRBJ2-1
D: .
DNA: TGTGCCTGGAGTGTAAGGGGTTCGGTAGGGGTTGAGCAGTTCTTC
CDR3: CAWSVRGSVGVEQFF

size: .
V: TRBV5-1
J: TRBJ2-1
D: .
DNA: TGCGCCAGCAGTCTCTCCCGGGGGGCCCGCCATAGGGATGAGCAGTTCTTC
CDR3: CASSLSRGARHRDEQFF

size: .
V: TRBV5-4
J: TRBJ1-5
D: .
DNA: TGTGCCAGCAGCTTGATGGGGCGGCCCAATCAGCCCCAGCATTTT
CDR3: CASSLMGRPNQPQHF

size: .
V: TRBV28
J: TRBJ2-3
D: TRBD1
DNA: TGTGCCAGCAGTTTAGGGACAGGGAACACAGATACGCAGTATTTT
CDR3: CASSLGTGNTDTQYF

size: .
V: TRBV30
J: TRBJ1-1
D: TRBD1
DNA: TGTGCCTGGACCCAGACAGGGCCTGAAGCTTTCTTT
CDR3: CAWTQTGPEAFF

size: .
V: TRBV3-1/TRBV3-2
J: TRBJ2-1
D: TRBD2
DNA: TGTGCCAGCAGCCCCTTAGAGCTAGCGGGAGGCCGCTCCTACAATGAGCAGTTCTTC
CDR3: CASSPLELAGGRSYNEQFF

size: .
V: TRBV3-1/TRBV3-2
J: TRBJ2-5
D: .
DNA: TGTGCCAGCAGGGAGGGGGCGGGGCCCCAAGAGACCCAGTACTTC
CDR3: CASREGAGPQETQYF

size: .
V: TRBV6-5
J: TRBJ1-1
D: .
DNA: TGTGCCAGCAGCCGCGAACTAGGGGCTTTCTTT
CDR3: CASSRELGAFF

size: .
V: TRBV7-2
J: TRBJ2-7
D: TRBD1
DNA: TGTGCCAGCAGCCGAGACAGGGGCGAGCAGTACTTC
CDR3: CASSRDRGEQYF

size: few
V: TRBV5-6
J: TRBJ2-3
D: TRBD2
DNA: TGTGCCAGCAGCTTGGTGGCTAGCGGGGGATCCACAGATACGCAGTATTTT
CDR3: CASSLVASGGSTDTQYF

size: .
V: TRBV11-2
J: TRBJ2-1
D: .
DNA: TGTGCCAGCAGCTTAGATTACGGGTACAATGAGCAGTTCTTC
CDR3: CASSLDYGYNEQFF

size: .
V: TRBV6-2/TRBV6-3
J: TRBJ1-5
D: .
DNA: TGTGCCAGCAGTTACTCTGGGCCCCCGTCATTGACCCAGCATTTT
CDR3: CASSYSGPPSLTQHF

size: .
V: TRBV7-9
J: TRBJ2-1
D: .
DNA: TGTGCCAGCAGCATCCTACAGGGAAATGAGCAGTTCTTC
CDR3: CASSILQGNEQFF

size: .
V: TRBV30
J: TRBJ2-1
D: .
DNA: TGTGCCTGGAGTCGGAGGAGACGGGATGAGCAGTTCTTC
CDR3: CAWSRRRRDEQFF

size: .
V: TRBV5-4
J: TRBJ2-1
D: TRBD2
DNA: TGTGCCAGCAGCTTTAGTACTAGCGGGGGCTCCTACAATGAGCAGTTCTTC
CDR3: CASSFSTSGGSYNEQFF

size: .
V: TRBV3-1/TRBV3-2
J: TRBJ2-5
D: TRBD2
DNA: TGTGCCAGCAGCCAAGCCCTAGCGGGAGAAGAGACCCAGTACTTC
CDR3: CASSQALAGEETQYF

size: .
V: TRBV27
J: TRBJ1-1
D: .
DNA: TGTGCCAGCAGTGATAGCGTAAAAGCTTTCTTT
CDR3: CASSDSVKAFF

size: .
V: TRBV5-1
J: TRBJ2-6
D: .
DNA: TGCGCCAGCAGCTTGACCGGCTCTGGGGCCAACGTCCTGACTTTC
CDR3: CASSLTGSGANVLTF

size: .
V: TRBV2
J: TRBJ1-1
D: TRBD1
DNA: TGTGCCAGCAGTGTCGACAGGGGGAACACTGAAGCTTTCTTT
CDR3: CASSVDRGNTEAFF

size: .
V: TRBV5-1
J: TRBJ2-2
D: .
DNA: TGCGCCAGCAGCTTGGGACAGTCGAACACCGGGGAGCTGTTTTTT
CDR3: CASSLGQSNTGELFF

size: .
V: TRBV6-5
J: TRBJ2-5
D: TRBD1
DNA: TGTGCCAGCAGTAGGGACAGGGGTAAAGAGACCCAGTACTTC
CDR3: CASSRDRGKETQYF